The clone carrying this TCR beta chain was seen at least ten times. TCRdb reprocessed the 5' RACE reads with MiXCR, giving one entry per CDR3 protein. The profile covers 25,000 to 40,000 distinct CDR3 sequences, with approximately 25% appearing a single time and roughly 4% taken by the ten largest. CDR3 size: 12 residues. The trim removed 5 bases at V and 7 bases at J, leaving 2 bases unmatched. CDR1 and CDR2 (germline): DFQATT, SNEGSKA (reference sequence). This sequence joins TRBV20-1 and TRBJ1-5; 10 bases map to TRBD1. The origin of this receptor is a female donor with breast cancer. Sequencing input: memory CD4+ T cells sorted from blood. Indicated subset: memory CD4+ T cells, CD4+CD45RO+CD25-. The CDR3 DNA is TGCAGTGCTGGGACAGGGGCCCAGCCCCAGCATTTT. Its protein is CSAGTGAQPQHF.